Given below is one T cell receptor (beta chain) in context. The antigen is unknown. Each CDR3 protein gets one entry after TCRdb re-called the 5' RACE reads with MiXCR. The sample comprises 500,000 to 550,000 distinct CDR3 sequences, 21% of which are singletons, and 16% rests with the top ten. CDR1 is LGHNT and CDR2 is FRNRAP in the germline V gene. J gave up 8 bases and V 4 bases, and 12 bases lay outside the gene matches. CDR3 length: 15 residues. The entry originates in a study of T cells after yellow fever vaccination. Overall study results and limits: Contamination by abundant bulk-population clonotypes could be present in FACS-sorted repertoires.

The TCR was taken from a young man who received the YFV17D yellow fever vaccine. The sequences come from PBMCs, collected 21 days after the first yellow fever vaccination. This rearrangement joins TRBV12-5 to TRBJ1-2, with 8 bases that match TRBD1. CDR3 region: CASGSSRGRISGYTF. Here the CDR3 DNA reads TGTGCTAGTGGTTCTTCCAGGGGGCGAATAAGCGGCTACACCTTC. The entire variable domain, with the rest obtained from reference TRBV12-5 and TRBJ1-2, is as follows: DARVTQTPRHKVTEMGQEVTMRCQPILGHNTVFWYRQTMMQGLELLAYFRNRAPLDDSGMPKDRFSAEMPDATLATLKIQPSEPRDSAVYFCASGSSRGRISGYTFGSGTRLTVV.